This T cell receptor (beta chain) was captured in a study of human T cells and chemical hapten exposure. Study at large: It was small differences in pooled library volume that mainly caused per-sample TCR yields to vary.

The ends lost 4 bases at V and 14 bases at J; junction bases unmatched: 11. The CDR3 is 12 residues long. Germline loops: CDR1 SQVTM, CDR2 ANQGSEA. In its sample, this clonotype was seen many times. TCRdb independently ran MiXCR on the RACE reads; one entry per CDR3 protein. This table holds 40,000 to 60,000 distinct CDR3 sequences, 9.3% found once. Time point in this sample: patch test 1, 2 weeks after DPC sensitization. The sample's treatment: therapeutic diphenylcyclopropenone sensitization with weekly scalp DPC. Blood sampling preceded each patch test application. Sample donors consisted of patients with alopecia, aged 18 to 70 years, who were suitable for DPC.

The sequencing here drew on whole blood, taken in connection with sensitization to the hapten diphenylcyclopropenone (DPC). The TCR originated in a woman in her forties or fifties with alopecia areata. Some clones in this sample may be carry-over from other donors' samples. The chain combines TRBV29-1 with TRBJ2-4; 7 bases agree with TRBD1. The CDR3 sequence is CSVGIEGAAEYF. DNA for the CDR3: TGCAGCGTTGGGATTGAGGGGGCGGCAGAGTACTTC.